This is a list of T cell receptor beta chains from one sample in a study of response to subunit inactivated influenza vaccine. TCRdb used MiXCR to reprocess the RT-PCR reads, holding one entry per CDR3 protein. The sample has 630,000 or so distinct CDR3 sequences; 15% to 18% are singletons. Sequencing was performed on PBMCs from blood, taken roughly 13 days after vaccination. These TCRs come from a man in his forties or fifties who received an inactivated influenza vaccine. CDR3s include the opening cysteine and the closing phenylalanine or tryptophan. Fields, in order: V gene, clone size, D gene, J gene, CDR3 DNA, CDR3 protein. The D gene is left open where the match is weak. Clone size appears in some rows only: once, few, many, or a class for an expanded clone.

>TRBV2|.|.|TRBJ2-1
TGTGCCAGCATACGGGCCAATGAGCAGTTCTTC
CASIRANEQFF
>TRBV5-1|many|.|TRBJ2-7
TGCGCCAGCAGCTTGGAGGCGGCCGCGAGCTCCTACGAGCAGTACTTC
CASSLEAAASSYEQYF
>TRBV12-3/TRBV12-4|few|TRBD1|TRBJ2-5
TGTGCCAGCAGTACCCAGGGGGCTGGAGAGACCCAGTACTTC
CASSTQGAGETQYF
>TRBV20-1|.|.|TRBJ2-3
TGCAGTGCTAGTGGGCCAATCGTGAGCACAGATACGCAGTATTTT
CSASGPIVSTDTQYF
>TRBV28|few|TRBD2|TRBJ2-2
TGTGCCGGGAGTAGCGGGAGGGCCGGGGAGCTGTTTTTT
CAGSSGRAGELFF
>TRBV20-1|.|.|TRBJ1-3
TGCAGTGTCGAGACAGACGGAAACACCATATATTTT
CSVETDGNTIYF
>TRBV28|few|TRBD1|TRBJ2-5
TGTGCCAGCAGGCCAGGGGGTAGAGAGACCCAGTACTTC
CASRPGGRETQYF
>TRBV4-3|.|.|TRBJ2-5
TGCGCCAGCAGCCAAGATGGGGCCGGTGGGGTCCAAGAGACCCAGTACTTC
CASSQDGAGGVQETQYF
>TRBV7-2|.|TRBD2|TRBJ2-3
TGTGCCAGCAGCTTAGAGCTAGCGGGAGTGGATACGCAGTATTTT
CASSLELAGVDTQYF
>TRBV20-1|few|.|TRBJ2-7
TGCAGTGCTATTTTCCAGGGAAAGTCCTACGAGCAGTACTTC
CSAIFQGKSYEQYF
>TRBV29-1|few|.|TRBJ2-7
TGCAGCGTTTTCTTGGGATACGAGCAGTACTTC
CSVFLGYEQYF
>TRBV6-1|few|.|TRBJ1-5
TGTGCCACTGGGGGGGGGATTAGCGGTCAGCCCCAGCATTTT
CATGGGISGQPQHF
>TRBV12-3/TRBV12-4|few|.|TRBJ1-6
TGTGCCAGCAGTTCGACAGGACCGTCACCCCTCCACTTT
CASSSTGPSPLHF
>TRBV24-1|few|.|TRBJ2-1
TGTGCCACCACGTCAGGATCCTACAATGAGCAGTTCTTC
CATTSGSYNEQFF
>TRBV11-2|few|TRBD2|TRBJ2-3
TGTGCCAGCAGCTTAGGACGGTGGGGAGGGGCAGATACGCAGTATTTT
CASSLGRWGGADTQYF
>TRBV7-2|.|TRBD2|TRBJ2-1
TGTGCCAGCAGCTCTAGGGCCATGACTAGCGGGAGCCACAATGAGCAGTTCTTC
CASSSRAMTSGSHNEQFF
>TRBV12-3/TRBV12-4|many|.|TRBJ2-1
TGTGCCAGCAGGACCTTAAATGAGCAGTTCTTC
CASRTLNEQFF
>TRBV20-1|.|TRBD1|TRBJ2-2
TGCAGTGCTAGGGGGGACAGGGGCGTTACCGGGGAGCTGTTTTTT
CSARGDRGVTGELFF
>TRBV5-1|many|TRBD1|TRBJ2-7
TGCGCCAGCAGCTACTCGGGACAGGGAGACGAGCAGTACTTC
CASSYSGQGDEQYF
>TRBV9|many|.|TRBJ2-3
TGTGCCAGCAGCGCCGTCGTTGGGGACTCGAGGGATACGCAGTATTTT
CASSAVVGDSRDTQYF
>TRBV5-5|.|TRBD1|TRBJ1-1
TGTGCCAGCAGCTTACTACAGGGGATGAACACTGAAGCTTTCTTT
CASSLLQGMNTEAFF
>TRBV6-2/TRBV6-3|.|.|TRBJ2-6
TGTGCCAGCAATAAACAGGGAACCGGGGCCAACGTCCTGACTTTC
CASNKQGTGANVLTF
>TRBV14|few|.|TRBJ2-3
TGTGCCAGCAGCCAAGGAAGGCGTAGAAGCACAGATACGCAGTATTTT
CASSQGRRRSTDTQYF
>TRBV20-1|.|.|TRBJ1-4
TGCAGTGCTCCCGTCATGGGTAATGAAAAACTGTTTTTT
CSAPVMGNEKLFF
>TRBV28|few|TRBD2|TRBJ2-3
TGTGCCAGCAGTCCATACCTAGCGGGAGTTGGAGATACGCAGTATTTT
CASSPYLAGVGDTQYF
>TRBV6-6|many|.|TRBJ1-5
TGTGCCAGCAGTTACGCCTTAGGTGCGGAGCCCCAGCATTTT
CASSYALGAEPQHF
>TRBV5-1|.|.|TRBJ1-5
TGCGCCAGCAGGCCGACTGGAAGTCTATATAGCAATCAGCCCCAGCATTTT
CASRPTGSLYSNQPQHF
>TRBV7-9|.|.|TRBJ2-1
TGTGCCAGCAGCTTAGTGGCCCCCTACAATGAGCAGTTCTTC
CASSLVAPYNEQFF
>TRBV11-2|few|.|TRBJ2-3
TGTGCCAGCAGCAGGCTAGCGACAGATACGCAGTATTTT
CASSRLATDTQYF
>TRBV12-3/TRBV12-4|many|TRBD1|TRBJ1-6
TGTGCCAGCAGTTTAGCGGGGACAGCCAATTCACCCCTCCACTTT
CASSLAGTANSPLHF
>TRBV7-8|.|TRBD2|TRBJ2-7
TGTGCCAGCAGCTTACCCGGGACTAGCGGGACGTCCTACGAGCAGTACTTC
CASSLPGTSGTSYEQYF
>TRBV28|.|TRBD2|TRBJ2-1
TGTGCCAGCAGGGTGGGGGGGGATTACAATGAGCAGTTCTTC
CASRVGGDYNEQFF
>TRBV5-1|.|TRBD1|TRBJ1-5
TGCGCCAGCAGCTTGGGGGACAGTGATCAGCCCCAGCATTTT
CASSLGDSDQPQHF
>TRBV7-9|few|TRBD2|TRBJ2-3
TGTGCCAGCAGCTTCGGCCGGGGGGGATTAGATACGCAGTATTTT
CASSFGRGGLDTQYF
>TRBV6-1|many|.|TRBJ2-3
TGTGCCAGCGGTCCGACCAGACCCCGGACAGAGGATTGGACAGATACGCAGTATTTT
CASGPTRPRTEDWTDTQYF
>TRBV7-9|few|.|TRBJ2-7
TGTGCCAGCAGCTTAGGGAGACTAGAGGAGGTCCGCGAGCAGTACTTC
CASSLGRLEEVREQYF
>TRBV19|few|.|TRBJ2-3
TGTGCCAGTATGGAGGGGGGTGCGGCAGATACGCAGTATTTT
CASMEGGAADTQYF
>TRBV20-1|many|.|TRBJ2-3
TGCAGTGCGACACCTCCCCAGGGGGGTACGCAGTATTTT
CSATPPQGGTQYF
>TRBV15|few|.|TRBJ2-7
TGTGCCACCAGCAGAGATCACACCTACGAGCAGTACTTC
CATSRDHTYEQYF
>TRBV7-9|.|.|TRBJ2-1
TGTGCCAGCAGCTTAGAAACAGGGCTCTACTACAATGAGCAGTTCTTC
CASSLETGLYYNEQFF
>TRBV20-1|.|.|TRBJ1-4
TGCAGTGCTAGAGATTGGGCGGTTCTGAGGGGAGCTAATGAAAAACTGTTTTTT
CSARDWAVLRGANEKLFF
>TRBV9|few|.|TRBJ2-3
TGTGCCAGCAGCGTAAGTAGAACAGATACGCAGTATTTT
CASSVSRTDTQYF
>TRBV5-1|many|.|TRBJ1-5
TGTGCCAGCAGCTTAGAGGGGTATAGCAATCAGCCCCAGCATTTT
CASSLEGYSNQPQHF
>TRBV20-1|.|.|TRBJ2-7
TGCAGTGCTCCCGATCGGGGGTCGGCTAGAACCTACGAGCAGTACTTC
CSAPDRGSARTYEQYF
>TRBV18|few|.|TRBJ2-7
TGTGCCAGCTCACCGGGTGCGTCAGCCTCCTACGAGCAGTACTTC
CASSPGASASYEQYF
>TRBV27|few|TRBD2|TRBJ2-3
TGTGCCAGCAGTTACCCCATCCAGCGGGGGGTCCCACCCAGCCCAGATACGCAGTATTTT
CASSYPIQRGVPPSPDTQYF
>TRBV29-1|many|.|TRBJ2-1
TGCAGCGTTTCCCCCGGGACAGAGCAGTTCTTC
CSVSPGTEQFF
>TRBV6-1|many|.|TRBJ1-5
TGTGCCAGCAGTGAAGATGATTATAGCAATCAGCCCCAGCATTTT
CASSEDDYSNQPQHF
>TRBV29-1|.|TRBD1|TRBJ2-5
TGCAGCGTTGGTAGACAGGGGCGAGAGACCCAGTACTTC
CSVGRQGRETQYF
>TRBV4-3|.|.|TRBJ2-5
TGCGCCAGCAGCCAAGACTGGGGGTCCGGAGAGACCCAGTACTTC
CASSQDWGSGETQYF
>TRBV20-1|.|TRBD2|TRBJ2-7
TGCAGTGCTAGAGATTCAAGCGGGAGGGTTTACGAGCAGTACTTC
CSARDSSGRVYEQYF
>TRBV5-1|few|.|TRBJ1-2
TGCGCCAGCAGCTTGGGTTATTGGCGGGACAACTATGGCTACACCTTC
CASSLGYWRDNYGYTF
>TRBV28|.|.|TRBJ1-1
TGTGCCAGCAGTTTATACCGGGGGATGAACACTGAAGCTTTCTTT
CASSLYRGMNTEAFF
>TRBV6-2/TRBV6-3|many|.|TRBJ2-5
TGTGCCAGCAGTCTCCACAAGTACCAAGAGACCCAGTACTTC
CASSLHKYQETQYF
>TRBV6-2/TRBV6-3|many|TRBD1|TRBJ2-1
TGTGCCAGCAGGACAGGGGGGGCCTACAATGAGCAGTTCTTC
CASRTGGAYNEQFF